Listed below are T cell receptor beta chains from one sample, sequenced in a study of T cells after yellow fever vaccination. TCRdb analysed the 5' RACE reads with MiXCR anew, one entry per CDR3 protein. The sample shows approximately 160,000 distinct CDR3 sequences, 5.5% to 8% of them seen only once. Specimen: CD4+ T cells sorted from PBMCs, collected on the day of the first yellow fever vaccination. The origin of the receptors is a man aged 18-30 years who received the YFV17D yellow fever vaccine. The CDR3 runs from the conserved cysteine through the conserved F or W. Each record gives: D gene, J gene, V gene, clone size, CDR3 protein, CDR3 DNA. A D gene is named only where the DNA matches it firmly. Size values are once, few and many counts, or a class for expanded clones, and some rows have none.

d_call: TRBD1; j_call: TRBJ2-3; v_call: TRBV5-1; clone_size: many; cdr3_aa: CASSEDRGRGDTQYF; cdr3_nt: TGCGCCAGCAGCGAGGACAGGGGGAGAGGAGATACGCAGTATTTT
d_call: .; j_call: TRBJ2-1; v_call: TRBV7-9; clone_size: many; cdr3_aa: CASSPQGGGLNEQFF; cdr3_nt: TGTGCCAGCAGCCCCCAGGGGGGGGGCCTGAATGAGCAGTTCTTC
d_call: .; j_call: TRBJ2-5; v_call: TRBV9; clone_size: few; cdr3_aa: CASSVAPNRVETQYF; cdr3_nt: TGTGCCAGCAGCGTAGCTCCGAATCGAGTGGAGACCCAGTACTTC
d_call: .; j_call: TRBJ2-5; v_call: TRBV11-2; clone_size: many; cdr3_aa: CASSTGTLQETQYF; cdr3_nt: TGTGCCAGCAGCACCGGGACCCTCCAAGAGACCCAGTACTTC
d_call: .; j_call: TRBJ1-4; v_call: TRBV24-1; clone_size: few; cdr3_aa: CATSDFSTRINEKLFF; cdr3_nt: TGTGCCACCAGTGATTTCAGTACGCGGATTAATGAAAAACTGTTTTTT
d_call: .; j_call: TRBJ1-2; v_call: TRBV7-9; clone_size: many; cdr3_aa: CASSPDAFNYGYTF; cdr3_nt: TGTGCCAGCAGCCCGGATGCTTTTAACTATGGCTACACCTTC
d_call: .; j_call: TRBJ2-7; v_call: TRBV2; clone_size: many; cdr3_aa: CASSESAYEQYF; cdr3_nt: TGTGCCAGCAGTGAGTCCGCCTACGAGCAGTACTTC
d_call: .; j_call: TRBJ1-2; v_call: TRBV5-1; clone_size: .; cdr3_aa: CASSRNRESNYGYTF; cdr3_nt: TGCGCCAGCAGCAGAAACAGGGAATCTAACTATGGCTACACCTTC
d_call: .; j_call: TRBJ1-2; v_call: TRBV30; clone_size: .; cdr3_aa: CAWGSGYYGYTF; cdr3_nt: TGTGCCTGGGGCTCGGGGTACTATGGCTACACCTTC
d_call: TRBD1; j_call: TRBJ2-3; v_call: TRBV7-7; clone_size: many; cdr3_aa: CASSQGTGADTQYF; cdr3_nt: TGTGCCAGCAGCCAAGGGACAGGGGCAGATACGCAGTATTTT
d_call: .; j_call: TRBJ2-2; v_call: TRBV5-1; clone_size: many; cdr3_aa: CASSGVTNTGELFF; cdr3_nt: TGCGCCAGCAGCGGCGTTACGAACACCGGGGAGCTGTTTTTT